This T cell receptor (beta chain) was profiled in a study of T-cell memory formation after mild COVID-19. Findings and limits, study-wide: Cross-reactive memory appears to have joined, as suggested by some responding clones showing up in pre-infection memory. Contracting CD8+ clones were enriched in EMRA, CD4+ mainly in CM and EM. Balance between CD4 and CD8 was seen in clones contracting day 15 to 85, and a CD4+ lean was seen in later expanders.

V trimming: 2 bases; J trimming: 1 base; junction bases outside the gene matches: 2. CDR1 is SGHRS and CDR2 is YFSETQ in the germline V gene. The CDR3 extends over 14 amino acids. cDNA libraries for TCR alpha and TCR beta, carrying sample barcodes and UMIs, came from 5'RACE with constant-segment primers. One entry per CDR3 protein, called by TCRdb with MiXCR from the 5' RACE reads. Here the sample spans about 110,000 distinct CDR3 sequences, about a fifth being singletons. Note on this clonotype: Its antigen remains unidentified. Here the CDR3 omits its conserved ending phenylalanine or tryptophan, so a read error is the likely source.

What was sequenced was PBMCs or a T cell subset sorted from them (not recorded which). This TCR was sampled from a man aged 18 to 30 who had mild COVID-19 (a few samples of this study predate the infection). Cell type and time point are not known. V and J are TRBV5-1 and TRBJ1-1, with TRBD1 identical over 7 bases. As DNA, the CDR3 is TGCGCCAGCAGCTTACAGGGGAAGAACACTGAAGCTTTCCTT. Residues: CASSLQGKNTEAFL.